The 27 T cell receptor beta chains presented below share a single source sample, sequenced in a study of cytomegalovirus exposure and HLA in healthy donors. Assay: immunoSEQ multiplex PCR; the TCRdb copy retains only in-frame clones and omits some. In the table there are 130,000 to 150,000 clones, approximately 90% of which are singletons. Source material: PBMCs. The receptors originated from a man between 18 and 35 years old in good health and CMV-seronegative.

The J gene is TRBJ2-3, the V gene TRBV5-1; possibly TRBD2 for D (7 bases). Looked up from germline, CDR1 is SGHRS and CDR2 is YFSETQ. The length of the CDR3 is 16 residues. Deletions cut 4 bases from V and 5 bases from J, with 20 bases between. The CDR3 protein is CASSAEGAGAGDTQYF. CDR3 sequence (DNA): TGCGCCAGCAGCGCCGAGGGTGCGGGGGCGGGAGATACGCAGTATTTT.

This rearrangement joins TRBV30 to TRBJ2-5; D is unclear. The length of the CDR3 is 12 residues. Deletions cut 1 base from V and 5 bases from J, with 8 bases between. Germline assignment: CDR1 GTSNPN and CDR2 SVGIG (reference sequence). CDR3 sequence reads: CAWSGQWETQYF. In DNA, the CDR3 is TGTGCCTGGAGTGGGCAATGGGAGACCCAGTACTTC. The full variable domain, in which reference TRBV30 and TRBJ2-5 provide the parts outside the CDR3, is SQTIHQWPATLVQPVGSPLSLECTVEGTSNPNLYWYRQAAGRGLQLLFYSVGIGQISSEVPQNLSASRPQDRQFILSSKKLLLSDSGFYLCAWSGQWETQYFGPGTRLLVL.

This rearrangement joins TRBV2 to TRBJ2-5, with 9 bases fitting TRBD2. This CDR3 is 15 amino acids long. CDR1 is SNHLY, CDR2 FYNNEI, per germline. J lost 5 bases, V lost 8 bases, and 12 bases had no gene match. The CDR3 coding sequence is TGTGCCAGCTCCCGAGGCGGGGGGGTGTCGGAGACCCAGTACTTC. Translation: CASSRGGGVSETQYF.

This rearrangement joins TRBV9 to TRBJ2-3, with 12 positions matching TRBD2. The junction had 5 bases not matched to a gene; V was cut back by 4 bases and J by 8 bases. The CDR3 has 14 residues. From germline, CDR1 is SGDLS and CDR2 YYNGEE. The DNA of the CDR3 is TGTGCCAGCAGCCTCCTAGCGGGGGGGCTTACGCAGTATTTT. This gives the protein CASSLLAGGLTQYF.

This clone showed up just a few times. This sequence joins TRBV7-2 and TRBJ1-2, with TRBD1 matching 7 bases. The V gene's germline CDR1 is SGHTA and CDR2 FQGNSA. Trimming removed 5 bases from V and 7 bases from J; junction bases left unmatched: 10. This CDR3 comprises 14 residues. The CDR3 bases are TGTGCCAGCAGCATAGACACAGGGGTCGGTGGCTACACCTTC. This gives the protein CASSIDTGVGGYTF.

This clone was observed once. This sequence joins TRBV30 and TRBJ1-4; a possible D gene is TRBD1 (5 bases). The CDR3 spans 12 residues. The V end was cut by 7 bases, the J end by 4 bases, with 10 bases between. Germline lookup yields CDR1 GTSNPN and CDR2 SVGIG (reference sequence). In nucleotides, the CDR3 is TGTGCCTCTCAGGGTGATAATGAAAAACTGTTTTTT. Its translation: CASQGDNEKLFF.

This chain joins TRBV6-4 and TRBJ1-2, with 9 bases that match TRBD1. The length of the CDR3 is 13 residues. From germline, CDR1 is MRHNA and CDR2 SNTAGT. J gave up 10 bases and V 6 bases, and 9 bases lay outside the gene matches. The chain's CDR3 is CASRGQGPKDYTF. The DNA of the CDR3 is TGTGCCAGCAGAGGACAGGGGCCGAAAGACTACACCTTC.

V usage is TRBV7-7 and J usage is TRBJ2-6, with 10 bases lining up with TRBD1. Trimming took 2 bases from V and 0 from J; bases not matched to a gene: 7. Looked up from germline, CDR1 is SSHAT and CDR2 is FNYEAQ (reference sequence). This CDR3 has 19 amino acids. Here the CDR3 reads CASSLLPGQGSSGANVLTF. The CDR3, as DNA: TGTGCCAGCAGCTTACTCCCGGGACAGGGGAGCTCTGGGGCCAACGTCCTGACTTTC. The entire variable domain, with the rest obtained from reference TRBV7-7 and TRBJ2-6, is as follows: GAGVSQSPRYKVTKRGQDVTLRCDPISSHATLYWYQQALGQGPEFLTYFNYEAQPDKSGLPSDRFSAERPEGSISTLTIQRTEQRDSAMYRCASSLLPGQGSSGANVLTFGAGSRLTVL.

This clone was seen just once. CDR3 coding DNA: TGCGCCAGCAGTGAGTCGACGGGTCAGGGGGTAAACACCGGGGAGCTGTTTTTT. Translating it yields CASSESTGQGVNTGELFF. The gene calls are TRBV10-2 and TRBJ2-2, with 7 bases lining up with TRBD1. The length of the CDR3 is 18 residues. Germline V gives CDR1 WSHSY, CDR2 SAAADI. The J segment lost 2 bases and the V segment lost 0 bases, leaving 9 bases of the junction unmatched.

The sample holds one count of this clone. V gene TRBV28 combines with J gene TRBJ1-1, with 12 bases aligning to TRBD1. The J segment lost 4 bases and the V segment lost 3 bases, leaving 12 bases of the junction unmatched. Per germline, CDR1 MDHEN and CDR2 SYDVKM. This CDR3 comprises 18 residues. The DNA of the CDR3 is TGTGCCAGCAGTTTCCCTGGGACAGGGGGCCATCGGAGCACTGAAGCTTTCTTT. Protein: CASSFPGTGGHRSTEAFF. Complete variable domain (other parts from reference TRBV28 and TRBJ1-1): DVKVTQSSRYLVKRTGEKVFLECVQDMDHENMFWYRQDPGLGLRLIYFSYDVKMKEKGDIPEGYSVSREKKERFSLILESASTNQTSMYLCASSFPGTGGHRSTEAFFGQGTRLTVV.

The genes are TRBV7-2 and TRBJ2-3; 7 bases are shared with TRBD1. CDR1 and CDR2 (germline): SGHTA, FQGNSA. The CDR3 runs 15 residues. Losses at the gene ends were 4 bases for V and 0 bases for J; bases not matched to a gene: 4. CDR3 DNA sequence: TGTGCCAGCAGCTCGACAGGGAGAAGCACAGATACGCAGTATTTT. It translates to CASSSTGRSTDTQYF.

The chain links TRBV7-6 to TRBJ1-6, with D unresolved. The CDR3 contains 14 residues. V lost 6 bases and J 9 bases, leaving 15 bases between the germline ends. Per germline, CDR1 SGHVS and CDR2 FNYEAQ. The CDR3: CASSQSTGSSPLHF. The CDR3 region has the DNA TGTGCCAGCAGTCAGAGCACGGGTAGTTCACCCCTCCACTTT.

This clone was picked up one time. The gene calls are TRBV11-2 and TRBJ2-7, with 9 bases fitting TRBD1. Germline V gene data show CDR1 as SGHAT and CDR2 as FQNNGV. The CDR3 has 14 residues. V shed 1 base, J shed 3 bases, and the junction held 1 base outside the gene matches. For the CDR3, the DNA is TGTGCCAGCAGCTTAGGGACAGGGGTCTACGAGCAGTACTTC. Its translation is CASSLGTGVYEQYF.

V is TRBV5-4 and J is TRBJ2-7, with D maybe TRBD2 (6 bases). CDR3 length equals 14 residues. V shed 3 bases and J shed 2 bases, with 12 bases lying between them. The germline V gene has CDR1 SGHNT and CDR2 YYREEE (reference sequence). CDR3 loop: CASSSRDSAYEQYV. The CDR3 bases are TGTGCCAGCAGCTCCCGGGACTCCGCCTACGAGCAGTACGTC.

V usage is TRBV6-1 and J usage is TRBJ2-2; perhaps TRBD1 as D (6 bases). Germline assignment: CDR1 MNHNS and CDR2 SASEGT. Between the trimmed V and J ends, which lost 8 bases and 0 bases, there was a span of 10 bases. The CDR3 extends over 14 amino acids. The CDR3 loop is CASLWTANTGELFF. The CDR3 DNA reads as TGTGCCAGCCTCTGGACAGCGAACACCGGGGAGCTGTTTTTT.

The rearrangement links TRBV19 to TRBJ2-5; D unclear. The CDR3 has 11 residues. With 4 bases removed from V and 5 bases from J, the gap between germline ends came to 5 bases. CDR1 is LNHDA, CDR2 SQIVND, per germline (reference sequence). CDR3 in DNA: TGTGCCAGTAGTAGTGCGGAGACCCAGTACTTC. Its protein is CASSSAETQYF.

This clone was picked up one time. The CDR3, as DNA: TGTGCCAGCAGCCCGAGGGGTAGCGGGAGCGTAGGAGGGGATGAGCAGTTCTTC. The encoded protein is CASSPRGSGSVGGDEQFF. The V gene is TRBV7-7, the J gene TRBJ2-1; 9 bases align to TRBD2. Germline assignment: CDR1 SSHAT and CDR2 FNYEAQ (reference sequence). The ends lost 5 bases at V and 8 bases at J; junction bases unmatched: 19. The CDR3 sequence is 18 residues long.

The rearrangement uses TRBV7-9 and TRBJ2-5; a weak D match, TRBD1 (7 bases). Germline V gene data show CDR1 as SEHNR and CDR2 as FQNEAQ (reference sequence). The V gene lost 5 bases and the J gene lost 1 base, with 11 bases spanning the gap. The CDR3 sequence is 14 residues long. CDR3 in DNA: TGTGCCAGCAGCCCGCGGGACAGCCAAGAGACCCAGTACTTC. This encodes CASSPRDSQETQYF.

Written as DNA, the CDR3 is TGTGCCACAGACAGACAGGGTACTACTGAAGCTTTCTTT. Its protein is CATDRQGTTEAFF. J is TRBJ1-1 and V is TRBV2; TRBD1 matches at 7 bases. The J segment lost 5 bases and the V segment lost 10 bases, leaving 10 bases of the junction unmatched. The CDR3 runs to 13 residues. Germline CDR1 SNHLY, CDR2 FYNNEI.

This chain connects TRBV7-9 to TRBJ2-1; TRBD1 aligns across 10 bases. Trimming took 4 bases from V and 6 from J; bases not matched to a gene: 3. The CDR3 is 14 amino acids. Germline V CDR1 and CDR2: SEHNR, FQNEAQ (reference sequence). The CDR3 spells CASSSTGGGNEQFF. The CDR3 nucleotides read TGTGCCAGCAGCTCGACAGGGGGCGGCAATGAGCAGTTCTTC.

This chain links TRBV6-6 with TRBJ1-5; D gene ambiguous. Trimming left V 6 bases short and J 3 bases short, with 9 bases between. Germline V lookup: CDR1 MNHNY, CDR2 SVGAGI (reference sequence). This CDR3 has 13 residues. The CDR3 loop reads CASSRDFNQPQHF. The CDR3 region has the DNA TGTGCCAGCAGCCGGGATTTCAATCAGCCCCAGCATTTT.

This clone has only one observation. V and J are TRBV10-3 and TRBJ2-2; perhaps TRBD1 as D (5 bases). Germline-derived CDR1 and CDR2 are ENHRY and SYGVKD. This CDR3 region has 14 residues. Trimming took 6 bases from V and 4 from J, leaving 12 bases between them. The CDR3 DNA is TGTGCCATCAGCCTGACAGATCGCACCGGGGAGCTGTTTTTT. It is translated as CAISLTDRTGELFF.

The chain uses TRBV10-3 and TRBJ2-2, with D tentatively TRBD1 (5 bases). With 6 bases removed from V and 6 bases from J, the gap between germline ends came to 14 bases. The CDR3 totals 14 residues. The germline V gene encodes CDR1 ENHRY and CDR2 SYGVKD. CDR3: CAIRVSGLAGELFF. Written as DNA, the CDR3 is TGTGCCATCAGGGTTTCAGGGCTGGCCGGGGAGCTGTTTTTT.

The chain is built from TRBV7-9 and TRBJ2-7; 15 positions agree with TRBD2. The CDR3 length is 17 residues. CDR1 is SEHNR, CDR2 FQNEAQ, per germline (reference sequence). The ends lost 5 bases at V and 2 bases at J; junction bases unmatched: 7. CDR3 DNA sequence: TGTGCCAGCAGCGGGGGACTAGCGGGAGGTCGCCCCTACGAGCAGTACGTC. This codes for CASSGGLAGGRPYEQYV.

V and J are TRBV13 and TRBJ1-2; D remains ambiguous. This CDR3 spans 16 amino acids. The germline V gene has CDR1 PRHDT and CDR2 FYEKMQ (reference sequence). Trimming left V 5 bases short and J 8 bases short, with 24 bases between. This CDR3 is CASSIPKKVPGAGYTF. The CDR3 nucleotides are TGTGCCAGCAGCATCCCTAAGAAGGTTCCGGGTGCGGGCTACACCTTC. Supplemented by reference TRBV13 and TRBJ1-2, the full variable domain reads AAGVIQSPRHLIKEKRETATLKCYPIPRHDTVYWYQQGPGQDPQFLISFYEKMQSDKGSIPDRFSAQQFSDYHSELNMSSLELGDSALYFCASSIPKKVPGAGYTFGSGTRLTVV.

V is TRBV6-1 and J is TRBJ1-2; 7 bases fit TRBD1. Trimming removed 4 bases from V and 2 bases from J; junction bases left unmatched: 7. This CDR3 region has 15 residues. Germline V lookup: CDR1 MNHNS, CDR2 SASEGT. This CDR3 is CASSARQGGNYGYTF. The CDR3 bases are TGTGCCAGCAGTGCACGACAGGGTGGGAACTATGGCTACACCTTC.

Remarks on this clone: This CDR3 is also generated by other DNA sequences in the sample. CDR3 residues: CASSLTGGTEAFF. CDR3 nucleotide sequence: TGCGCCAGCAGCTTAACAGGGGGCACTGAAGCTTTCTTT. This chain joins TRBV5-1 and TRBJ1-1; 8 bases map to TRBD1. This CDR3 is built from 13 residues. V was clipped by 2 bases and J by 4 bases; unmatched bases: 1. The V gene's germline CDR1 is SGHRS and CDR2 YFSETQ. The full variable domain, in which reference TRBV5-1 and TRBJ1-1 provide the parts outside the CDR3, is KAGVTQTPRYLIKTRGQQVTLSCSPISGHRSVSWYQQTPGQGLQFLFEYFSETQRNKGNFPGRFSGRQFSNSRSEMNVSTLELGDSALYLCASSLTGGTEAFFGQGTRLTVV.